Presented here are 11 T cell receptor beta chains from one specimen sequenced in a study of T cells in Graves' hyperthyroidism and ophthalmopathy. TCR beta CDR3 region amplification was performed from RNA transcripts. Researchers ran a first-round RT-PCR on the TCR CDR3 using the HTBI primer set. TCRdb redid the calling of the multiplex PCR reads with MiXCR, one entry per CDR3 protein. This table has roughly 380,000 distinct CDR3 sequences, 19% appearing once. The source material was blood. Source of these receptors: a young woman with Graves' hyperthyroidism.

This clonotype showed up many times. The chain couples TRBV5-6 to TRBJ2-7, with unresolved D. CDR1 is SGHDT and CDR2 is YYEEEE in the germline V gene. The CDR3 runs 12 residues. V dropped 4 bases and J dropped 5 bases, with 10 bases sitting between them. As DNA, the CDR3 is TGTGCCAGCAGCAGAACGTGGGACGAGCAGTACTTC. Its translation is CASSRTWDEQYF.

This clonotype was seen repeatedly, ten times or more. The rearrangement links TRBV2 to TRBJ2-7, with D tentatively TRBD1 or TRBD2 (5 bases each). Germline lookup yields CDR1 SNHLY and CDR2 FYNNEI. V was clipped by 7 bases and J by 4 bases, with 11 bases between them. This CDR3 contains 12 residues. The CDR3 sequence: CASIQEGYEQYF. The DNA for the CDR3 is TGTGCCAGCATTCAAGAGGGGTACGAGCAGTACTTC.

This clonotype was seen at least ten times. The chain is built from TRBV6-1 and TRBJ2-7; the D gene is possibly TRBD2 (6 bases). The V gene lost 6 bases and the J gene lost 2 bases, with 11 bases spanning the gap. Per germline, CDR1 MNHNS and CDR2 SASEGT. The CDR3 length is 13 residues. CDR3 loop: CASRGTVAYEQYF. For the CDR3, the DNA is TGTGCCAGCAGGGGGACTGTTGCCTACGAGCAGTACTTC.

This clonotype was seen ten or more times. The CDR3 loop is CASSHTGGTTQETQYF. CDR3 DNA: TGTGCCAGCAGCCACACAGGGGGTACTACTCAGGAGACCCAGTACTTC. The chain joins TRBV7-9 to TRBJ2-5; 8 positions match TRBD1. The V gene end was trimmed by 5 bases and the J gene end by 5 bases; junction bases not matched to a gene: 13. CDR3 length: 16 residues. Per the germline V gene, CDR1 is SEHNR and CDR2 is FQNEAQ (reference sequence).

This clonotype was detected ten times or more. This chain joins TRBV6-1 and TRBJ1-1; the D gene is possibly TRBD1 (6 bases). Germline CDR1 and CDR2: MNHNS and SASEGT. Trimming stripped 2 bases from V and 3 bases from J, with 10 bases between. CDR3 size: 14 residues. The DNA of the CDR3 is TGTGCCAGCAGTGAATGGGGGCAGGACACTGAAGCTTTCTTT. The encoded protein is CASSEWGQDTEAFF.

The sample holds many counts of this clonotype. CDR3 bases: TGTGCCAGCAGTTTATTGGATTGGGCAGAGACTGAAGCTTTCTTT. It codes for CASSLLDWAETEAFF. This chain links TRBV12-3 or TRBV12-4 with TRBJ1-1; no reliable D call. Trimming took off 2 bases at V and 5 bases at J, with 15 bases between the two ends. The CDR3 is made up of 15 amino acids.

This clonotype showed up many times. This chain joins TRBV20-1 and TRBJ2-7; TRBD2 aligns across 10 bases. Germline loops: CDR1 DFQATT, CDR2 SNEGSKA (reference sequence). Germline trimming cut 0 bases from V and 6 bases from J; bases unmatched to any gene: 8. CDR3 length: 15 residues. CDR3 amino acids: CSARDPSGGASEQYF. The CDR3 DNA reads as TGCAGTGCTAGAGATCCGAGCGGGGGGGCTTCCGAGCAGTACTTC.

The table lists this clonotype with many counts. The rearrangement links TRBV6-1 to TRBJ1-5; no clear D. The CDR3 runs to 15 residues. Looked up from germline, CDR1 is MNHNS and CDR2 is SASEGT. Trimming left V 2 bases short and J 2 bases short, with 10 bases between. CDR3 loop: CASSEMGLGNQPQHF. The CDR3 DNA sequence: TGTGCCAGCAGTGAAATGGGGTTGGGCAATCAGCCCCAGCATTTT.

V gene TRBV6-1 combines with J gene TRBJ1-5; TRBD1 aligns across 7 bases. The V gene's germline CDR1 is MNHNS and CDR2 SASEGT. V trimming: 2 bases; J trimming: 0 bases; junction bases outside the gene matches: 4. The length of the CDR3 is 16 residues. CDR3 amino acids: CASSETGTVSNQPQHF. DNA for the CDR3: TGTGCCAGCAGTGAAACAGGGACAGTTAGCAATCAGCCCCAGCATTTT.

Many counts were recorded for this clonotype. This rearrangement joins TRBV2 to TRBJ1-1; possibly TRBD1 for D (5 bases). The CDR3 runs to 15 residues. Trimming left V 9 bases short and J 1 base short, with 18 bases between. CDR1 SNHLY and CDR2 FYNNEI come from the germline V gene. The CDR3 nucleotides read TGTGCCAGTAGAAAATTGACAGTATCGAACACTGAAGCTTTCTTT. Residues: CASRKLTVSNTEAFF.

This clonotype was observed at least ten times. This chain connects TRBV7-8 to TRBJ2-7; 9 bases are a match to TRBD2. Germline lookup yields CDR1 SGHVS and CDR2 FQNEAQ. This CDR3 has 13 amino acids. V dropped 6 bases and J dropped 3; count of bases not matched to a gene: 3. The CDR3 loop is CASRWRGGYEQYF. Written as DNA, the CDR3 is TGTGCCAGCAGGTGGCGGGGGGGCTACGAGCAGTACTTC.